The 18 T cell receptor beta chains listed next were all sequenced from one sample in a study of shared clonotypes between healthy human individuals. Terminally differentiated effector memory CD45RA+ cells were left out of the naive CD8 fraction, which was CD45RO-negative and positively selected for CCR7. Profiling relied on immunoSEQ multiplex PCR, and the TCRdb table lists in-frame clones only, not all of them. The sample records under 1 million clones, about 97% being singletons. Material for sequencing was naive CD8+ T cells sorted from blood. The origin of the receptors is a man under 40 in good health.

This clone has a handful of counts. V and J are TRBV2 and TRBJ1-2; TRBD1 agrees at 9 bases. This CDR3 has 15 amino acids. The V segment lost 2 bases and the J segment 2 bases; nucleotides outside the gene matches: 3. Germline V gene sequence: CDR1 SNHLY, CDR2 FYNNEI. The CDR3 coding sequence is TGTGCCAGCAGTGAAACCGGGACAGGGAACTATGGCTACACCTTC. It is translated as CASSETGTGNYGYTF.

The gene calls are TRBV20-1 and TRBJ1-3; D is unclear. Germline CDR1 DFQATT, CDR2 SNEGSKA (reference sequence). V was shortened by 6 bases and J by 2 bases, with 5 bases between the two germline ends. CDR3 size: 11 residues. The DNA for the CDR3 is TGCAGTGCACCCACTGGAAACACCATATATTTT. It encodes CSAPTGNTIYF.

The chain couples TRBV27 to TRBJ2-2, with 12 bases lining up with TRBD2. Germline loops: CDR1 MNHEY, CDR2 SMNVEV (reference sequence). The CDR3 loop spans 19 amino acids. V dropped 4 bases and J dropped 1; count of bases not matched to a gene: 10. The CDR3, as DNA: TGTGCCAGCAGTTCAAACGTCCCGACTAGCGGGAGGAACACCGGGGAGCTGTTTTTT. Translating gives CASSSNVPTSGRNTGELFF.

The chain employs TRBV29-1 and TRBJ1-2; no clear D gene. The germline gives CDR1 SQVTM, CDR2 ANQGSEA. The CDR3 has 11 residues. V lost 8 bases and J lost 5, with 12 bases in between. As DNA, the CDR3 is TGCAGCACTGGACTTAGGTATGGCTACACCTTC. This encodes CSTGLRYGYTF.

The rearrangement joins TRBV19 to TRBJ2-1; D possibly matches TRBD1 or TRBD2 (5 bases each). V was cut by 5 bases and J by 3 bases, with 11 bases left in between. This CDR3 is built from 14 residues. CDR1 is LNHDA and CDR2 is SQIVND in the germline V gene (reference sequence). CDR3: CASSFQGDYNEQFF. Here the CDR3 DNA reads TGTGCCAGTAGTTTCCAGGGAGACTACAATGAGCAGTTCTTC.

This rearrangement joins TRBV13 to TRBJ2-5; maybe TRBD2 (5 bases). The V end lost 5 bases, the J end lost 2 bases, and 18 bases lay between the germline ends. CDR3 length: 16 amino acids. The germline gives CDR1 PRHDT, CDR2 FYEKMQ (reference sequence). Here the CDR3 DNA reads TGTGCCAGCAGCCCCCCTCATCCTAGCAGTCAAGAGACCCAGTACTTC. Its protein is CASSPPHPSSQETQYF.

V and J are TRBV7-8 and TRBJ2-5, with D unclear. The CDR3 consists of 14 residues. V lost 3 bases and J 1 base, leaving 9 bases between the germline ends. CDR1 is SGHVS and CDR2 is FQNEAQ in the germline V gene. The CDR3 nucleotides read TGTGCCAGCAGCTTGCGCGATTTCCAAGAGACCCAGTACTTC. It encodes CASSLRDFQETQYF.

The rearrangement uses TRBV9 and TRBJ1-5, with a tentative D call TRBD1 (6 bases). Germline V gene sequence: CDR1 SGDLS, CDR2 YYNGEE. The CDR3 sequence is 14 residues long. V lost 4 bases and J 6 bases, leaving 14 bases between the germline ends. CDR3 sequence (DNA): TGTGCCAGCAGCCCACGACAGGCTGGTCAGCCCCAGCATTTT. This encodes CASSPRQAGQPQHF.

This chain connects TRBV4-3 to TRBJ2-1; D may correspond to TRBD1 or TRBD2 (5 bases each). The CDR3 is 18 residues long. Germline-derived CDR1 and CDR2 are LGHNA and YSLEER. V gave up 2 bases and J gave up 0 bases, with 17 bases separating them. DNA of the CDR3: TGCGCCAGCAGCCAAAAAGAACGGTTTGGGGGCTCCTACAATGAGCAGTTCTTC. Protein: CASSQKERFGGSYNEQFF.

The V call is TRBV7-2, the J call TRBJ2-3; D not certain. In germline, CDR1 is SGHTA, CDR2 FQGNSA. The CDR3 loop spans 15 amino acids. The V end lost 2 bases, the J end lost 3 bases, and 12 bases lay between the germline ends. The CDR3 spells CASSLTSALTDTQYF. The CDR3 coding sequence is TGTGCCAGCAGCTTAACCTCCGCGTTGACAGATACGCAGTATTTT.

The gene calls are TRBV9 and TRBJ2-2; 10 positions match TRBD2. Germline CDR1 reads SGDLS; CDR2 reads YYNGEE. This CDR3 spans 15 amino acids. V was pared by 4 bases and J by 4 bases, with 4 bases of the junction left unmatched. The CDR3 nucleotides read TGTGCCAGCAGCTCTAGCGGGAGAGGCACCGGGGAGCTGTTTTTT. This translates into CASSSSGRGTGELFF.

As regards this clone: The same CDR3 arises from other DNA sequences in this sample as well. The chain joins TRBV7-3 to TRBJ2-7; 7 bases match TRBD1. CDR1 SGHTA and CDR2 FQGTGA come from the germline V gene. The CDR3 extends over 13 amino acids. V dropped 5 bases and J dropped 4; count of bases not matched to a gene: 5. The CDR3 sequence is CASSLGTAYEQYF. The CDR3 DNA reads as TGTGCCAGCAGCCTAGGGACAGCTTACGAGCAGTACTTC.

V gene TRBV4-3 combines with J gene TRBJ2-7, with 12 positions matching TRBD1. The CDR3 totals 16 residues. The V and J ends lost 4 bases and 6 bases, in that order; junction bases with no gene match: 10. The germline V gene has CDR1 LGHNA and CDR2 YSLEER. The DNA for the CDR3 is TGCGCCAGCAGCCCCCTCTCGGGACAGGGGGCCGCCGAGCAGTACTTC. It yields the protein CASSPLSGQGAAEQYF.

The CDR3 sequence is CASSLQGASGNLYEQYF. DNA of the CDR3: TGTGCCAGCAGCTTACAAGGGGCTAGCGGGAACCTCTACGAGCAGTACTTC. This chain connects TRBV7-2 to TRBJ2-7; 9 bases match TRBD2. Trimming removed 2 bases from V and 3 bases from J; junction bases left unmatched: 11. This CDR3 contains 17 residues. Germline V lookup: CDR1 SGHTA, CDR2 FQGNSA.

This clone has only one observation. The CDR3 spells CASSLVDRGLYEQYF. The CDR3 DNA reads as TGTGCCAGCAGCTTAGTGGACAGGGGGCTCTACGAGCAGTACTTC. The V call is TRBV7-8, the J call TRBJ2-7; TRBD1 aligns across 11 bases. The CDR3 sequence is 15 residues long. CDR1 and CDR2 from the germline V gene are SGHVS and FQNEAQ. Unmatched junction bases numbered 2, after V lost 1 base and J lost 3 bases.

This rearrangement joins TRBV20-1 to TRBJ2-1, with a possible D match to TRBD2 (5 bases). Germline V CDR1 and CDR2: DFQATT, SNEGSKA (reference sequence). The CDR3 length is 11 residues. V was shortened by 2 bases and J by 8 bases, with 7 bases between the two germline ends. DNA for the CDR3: TGCAGTGCTAGAAGGCGGGATGAGCAGTTCTTC. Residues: CSARRRDEQFF.

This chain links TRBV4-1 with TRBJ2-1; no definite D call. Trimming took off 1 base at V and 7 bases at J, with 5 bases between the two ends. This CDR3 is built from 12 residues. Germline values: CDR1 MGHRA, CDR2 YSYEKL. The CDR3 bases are TGCGCCAGCAGCCAAGCGAGTAATGAGCAGTTCTTC. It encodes CASSQASNEQFF.

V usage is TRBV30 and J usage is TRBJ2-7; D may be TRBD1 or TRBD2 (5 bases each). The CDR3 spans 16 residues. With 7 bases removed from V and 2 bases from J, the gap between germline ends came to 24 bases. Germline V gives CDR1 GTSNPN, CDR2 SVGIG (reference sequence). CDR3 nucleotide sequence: TGTGCCTTAATTGGGGCGGGCGTTTTCGGGACCTACGAGCAGTACTTC. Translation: CALIGAGVFGTYEQYF. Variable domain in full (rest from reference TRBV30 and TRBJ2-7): SQTIHQWPATLVQPVGSPLSLECTVEGTSNPNLYWYRQAAGRGLQLLFYSVGIGQISSEVPQNLSASRPQDRQFILSSKKLLLSDSGFYLCALIGAGVFGTYEQYFGPGTRLTVT.